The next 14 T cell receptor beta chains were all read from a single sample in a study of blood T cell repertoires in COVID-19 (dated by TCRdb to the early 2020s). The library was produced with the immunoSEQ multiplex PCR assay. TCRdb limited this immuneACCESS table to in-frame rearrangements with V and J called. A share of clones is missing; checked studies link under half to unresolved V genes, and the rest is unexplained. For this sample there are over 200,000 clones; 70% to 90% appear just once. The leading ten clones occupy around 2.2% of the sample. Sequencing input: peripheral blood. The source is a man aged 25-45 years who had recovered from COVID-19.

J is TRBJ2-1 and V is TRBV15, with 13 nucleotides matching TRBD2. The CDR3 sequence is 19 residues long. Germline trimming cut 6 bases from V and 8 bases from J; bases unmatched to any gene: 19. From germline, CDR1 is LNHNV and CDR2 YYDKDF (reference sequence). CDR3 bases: TGTGCCACCAGACGGACAGGAAACCCACTAGCGGGGGGGCCCCATGAGCAGTTCTTC. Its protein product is CATRRTGNPLAGGPHEQFF.

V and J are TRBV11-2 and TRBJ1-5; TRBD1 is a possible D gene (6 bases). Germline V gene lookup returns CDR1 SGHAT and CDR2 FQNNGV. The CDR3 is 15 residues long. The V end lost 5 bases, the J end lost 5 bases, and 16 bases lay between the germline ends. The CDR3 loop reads CASSTTPGQHQPQHF. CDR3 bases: TGTGCCAGCAGCACAACTCCGGGACAACATCAGCCCCAGCATTTT.

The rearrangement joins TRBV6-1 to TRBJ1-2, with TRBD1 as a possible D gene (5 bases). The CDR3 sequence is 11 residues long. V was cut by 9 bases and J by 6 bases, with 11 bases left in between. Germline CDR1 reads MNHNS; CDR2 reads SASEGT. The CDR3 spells CASGPGDGYTF. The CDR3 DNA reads TGTGCCAGTGGGCCGGGGGATGGCTACACCTTC.

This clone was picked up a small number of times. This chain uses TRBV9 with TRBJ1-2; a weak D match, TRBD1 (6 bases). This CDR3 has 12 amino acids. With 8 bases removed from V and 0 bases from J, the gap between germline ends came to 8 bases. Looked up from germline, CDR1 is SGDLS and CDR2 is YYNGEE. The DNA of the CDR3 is TGTGCCAGTGAGGGGGCTAACTATGGCTACACCTTC. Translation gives CASEGANYGYTF.

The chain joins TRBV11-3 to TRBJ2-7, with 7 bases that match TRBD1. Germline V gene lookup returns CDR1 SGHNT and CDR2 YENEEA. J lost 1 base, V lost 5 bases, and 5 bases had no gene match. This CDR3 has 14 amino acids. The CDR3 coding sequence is TGTGCCAGCAGCCTAAACAGGGGATCCTACGAGCAGTACTTC. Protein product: CASSLNRGSYEQYF.

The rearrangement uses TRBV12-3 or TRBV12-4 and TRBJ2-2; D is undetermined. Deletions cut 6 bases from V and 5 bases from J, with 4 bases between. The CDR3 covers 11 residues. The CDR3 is CASRRTGELFF. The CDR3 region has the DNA TGTGCCAGCAGGAGAACCGGGGAGCTGTTTTTT.

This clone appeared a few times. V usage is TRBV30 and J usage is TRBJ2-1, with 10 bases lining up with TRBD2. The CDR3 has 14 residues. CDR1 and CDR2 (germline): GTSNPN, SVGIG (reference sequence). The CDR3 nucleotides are TGTGGGCTAGCGGGGGCGAGCTCCTACAATGAGCAGTTCTTC. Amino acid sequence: CGLAGASSYNEQFF.

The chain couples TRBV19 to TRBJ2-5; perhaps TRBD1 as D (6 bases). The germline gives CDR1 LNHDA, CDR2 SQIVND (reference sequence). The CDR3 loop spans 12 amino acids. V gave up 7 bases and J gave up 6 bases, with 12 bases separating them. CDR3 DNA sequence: TGTGCCAGTACAGGGGCGCCCCAGACCCAGTACTTC. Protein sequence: CASTGAPQTQYF.

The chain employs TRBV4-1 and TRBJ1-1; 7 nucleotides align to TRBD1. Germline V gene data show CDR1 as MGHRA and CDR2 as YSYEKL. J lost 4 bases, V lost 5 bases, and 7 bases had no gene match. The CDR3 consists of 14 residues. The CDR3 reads CASSGSPGGTEAFF. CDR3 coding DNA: TGCGCCAGCAGCGGGAGCCCAGGGGGCACTGAAGCTTTCTTT.

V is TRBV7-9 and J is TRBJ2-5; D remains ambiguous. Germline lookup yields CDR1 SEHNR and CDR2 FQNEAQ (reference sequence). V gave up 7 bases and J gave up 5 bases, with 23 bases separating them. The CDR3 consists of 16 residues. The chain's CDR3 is CASTLNGPGKWETQYF. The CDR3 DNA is TGTGCCAGCACCCTAAACGGCCCAGGCAAGTGGGAGACCCAGTACTTC.

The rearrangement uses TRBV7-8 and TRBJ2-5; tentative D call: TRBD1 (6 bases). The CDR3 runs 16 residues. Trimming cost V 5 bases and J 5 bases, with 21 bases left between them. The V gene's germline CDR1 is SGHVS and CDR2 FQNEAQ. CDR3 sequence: CASSPSGTRFRETQYF. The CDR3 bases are TGTGCCAGCAGCCCCTCAGGGACACGGTTTCGGGAGACCCAGTACTTC.

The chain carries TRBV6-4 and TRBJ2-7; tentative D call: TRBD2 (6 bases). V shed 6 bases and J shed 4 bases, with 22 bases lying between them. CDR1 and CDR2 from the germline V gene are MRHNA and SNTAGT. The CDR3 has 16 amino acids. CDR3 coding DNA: TGTGCCAGCAGCCCCCGAGGGAGCGCCGGGGGTTACGAGCAGTACTTC. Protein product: CASSPRGSAGGYEQYF.

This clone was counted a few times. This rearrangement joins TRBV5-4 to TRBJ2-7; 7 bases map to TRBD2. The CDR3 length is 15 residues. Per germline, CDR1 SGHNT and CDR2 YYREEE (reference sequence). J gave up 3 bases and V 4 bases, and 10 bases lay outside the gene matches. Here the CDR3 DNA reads TGTGCCAGCAGCGAAGGACTAGGTTTTATCTACGAGCAGTACTTC. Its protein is CASSEGLGFIYEQYF. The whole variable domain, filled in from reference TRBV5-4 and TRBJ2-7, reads ETGVTQSPTHLIKTRGQQVTLRCSSQSGHNTVSWYQQALGQGPQFIFQYYREEENGRGNFPPRFSGLQFPNYSSELNVNALELDDSALYLCASSEGLGFIYEQYFGPGTRLTVT.

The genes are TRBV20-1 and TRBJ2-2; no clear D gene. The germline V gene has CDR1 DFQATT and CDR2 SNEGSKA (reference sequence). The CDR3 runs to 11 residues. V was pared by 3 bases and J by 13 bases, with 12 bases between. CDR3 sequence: CSASSVRGLFF. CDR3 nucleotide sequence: TGCAGTGCTAGTTCAGTGAGAGGGCTGTTTTTT.